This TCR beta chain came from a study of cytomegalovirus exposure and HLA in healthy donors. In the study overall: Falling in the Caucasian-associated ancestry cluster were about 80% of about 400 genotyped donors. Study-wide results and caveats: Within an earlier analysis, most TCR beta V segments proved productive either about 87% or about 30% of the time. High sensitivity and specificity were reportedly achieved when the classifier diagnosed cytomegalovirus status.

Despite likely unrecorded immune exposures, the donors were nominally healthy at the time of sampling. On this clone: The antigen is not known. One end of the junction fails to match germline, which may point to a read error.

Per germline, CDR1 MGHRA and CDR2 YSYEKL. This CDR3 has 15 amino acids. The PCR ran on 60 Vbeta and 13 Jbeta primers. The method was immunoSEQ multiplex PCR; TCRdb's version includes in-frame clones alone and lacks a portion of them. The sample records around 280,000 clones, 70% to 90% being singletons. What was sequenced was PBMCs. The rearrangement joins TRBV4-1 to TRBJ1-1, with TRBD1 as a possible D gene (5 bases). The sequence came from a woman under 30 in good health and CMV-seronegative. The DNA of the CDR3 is TGCGCCGGCAGCCAGGGCCCCGGGGTGAACACTGAAGCTTTCTTT. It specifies CAGSQGPGVNTEAFF.